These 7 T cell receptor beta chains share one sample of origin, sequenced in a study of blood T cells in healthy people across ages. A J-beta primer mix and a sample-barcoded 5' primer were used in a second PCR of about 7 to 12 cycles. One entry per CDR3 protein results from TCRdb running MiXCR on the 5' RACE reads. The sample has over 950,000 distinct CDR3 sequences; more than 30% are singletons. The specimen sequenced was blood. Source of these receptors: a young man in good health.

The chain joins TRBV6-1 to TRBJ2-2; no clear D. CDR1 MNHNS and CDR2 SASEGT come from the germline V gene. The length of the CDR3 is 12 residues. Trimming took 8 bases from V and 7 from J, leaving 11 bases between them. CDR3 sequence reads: CASGTFGGELFF. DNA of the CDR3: TGTGCCAGCGGCACCTTCGGCGGGGAGCTGTTTTTT.

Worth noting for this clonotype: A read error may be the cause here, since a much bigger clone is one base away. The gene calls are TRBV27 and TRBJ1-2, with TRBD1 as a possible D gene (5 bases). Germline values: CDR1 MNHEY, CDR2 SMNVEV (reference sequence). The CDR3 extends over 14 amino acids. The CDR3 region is CTSSLHDGGNGYTF. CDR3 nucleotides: TGTACCAGCAGTCTTCATGATGGGGGTAATGGCTACACCTTC.

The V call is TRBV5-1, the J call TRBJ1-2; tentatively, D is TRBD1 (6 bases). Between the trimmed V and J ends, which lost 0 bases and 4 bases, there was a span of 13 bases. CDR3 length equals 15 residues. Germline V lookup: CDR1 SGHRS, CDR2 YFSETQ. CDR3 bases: TGCGCCAGCAGCTTGGAGTCCTGGGACACCTATGGCTACACCTTC. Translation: CASSLESWDTYGYTF.

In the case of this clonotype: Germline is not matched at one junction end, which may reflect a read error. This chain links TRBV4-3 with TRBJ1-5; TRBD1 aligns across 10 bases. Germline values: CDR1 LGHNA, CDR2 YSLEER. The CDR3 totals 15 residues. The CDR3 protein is CVSSQGTGANQPQHF. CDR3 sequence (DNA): TGCGTCAGCAGCCAAGGGACAGGGGCAAATCAGCCCCAGCATTTT.

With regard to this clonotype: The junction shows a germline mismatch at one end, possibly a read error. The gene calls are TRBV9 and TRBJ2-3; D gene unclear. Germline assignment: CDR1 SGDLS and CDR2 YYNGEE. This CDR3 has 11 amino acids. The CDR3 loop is CTSSGTDTQYF. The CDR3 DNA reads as TGTACCAGCAGCGGCACAGATACGCAGTATTTT.

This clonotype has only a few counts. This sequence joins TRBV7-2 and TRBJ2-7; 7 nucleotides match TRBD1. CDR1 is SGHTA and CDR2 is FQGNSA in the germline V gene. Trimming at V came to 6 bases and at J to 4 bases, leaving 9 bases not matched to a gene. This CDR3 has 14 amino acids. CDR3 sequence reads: CASSYGTAPYEQYF. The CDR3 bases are TGTGCCAGCAGTTACGGGACAGCCCCTTACGAGCAGTACTTC. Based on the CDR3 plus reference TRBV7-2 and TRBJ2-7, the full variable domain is GAGVSQSPSNKVTEKGKDVELRCDPISGHTALYWYRQSLGQGLEFLIYFQGNSAPDKSGLPSDRFSAERTGGSVSTLTIQRTQQEDSAVYLCASSYGTAPYEQYFGPGTRLTVT.

DNA of the CDR3: TGTGCCATCAACACAGGGGACTATGGCTACACCTTC. This codes for CAINTGDYGYTF. This chain joins TRBV10-3 and TRBJ1-2, with TRBD1 matching over 7 bases. Trimming at V came to 7 bases and at J to 3 bases, leaving 2 bases not matched to a gene. In germline, CDR1 is ENHRY, CDR2 SYGVKD. The CDR3 totals 12 residues.